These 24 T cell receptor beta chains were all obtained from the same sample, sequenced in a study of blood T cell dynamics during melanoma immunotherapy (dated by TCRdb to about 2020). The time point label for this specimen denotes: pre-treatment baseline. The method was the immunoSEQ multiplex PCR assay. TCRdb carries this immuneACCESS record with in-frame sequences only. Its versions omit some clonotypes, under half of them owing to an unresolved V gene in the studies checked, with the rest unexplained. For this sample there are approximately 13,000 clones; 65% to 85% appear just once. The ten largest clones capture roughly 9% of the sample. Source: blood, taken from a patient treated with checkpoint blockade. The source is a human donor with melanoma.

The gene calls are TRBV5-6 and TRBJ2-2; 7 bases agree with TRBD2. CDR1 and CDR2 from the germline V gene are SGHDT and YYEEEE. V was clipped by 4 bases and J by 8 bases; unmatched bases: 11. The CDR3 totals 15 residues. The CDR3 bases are TGTGCCAGCAGCCTGAGCGGGATATCATCGGGGGAGCTGTTTTTT. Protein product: CASSLSGISSGELFF.

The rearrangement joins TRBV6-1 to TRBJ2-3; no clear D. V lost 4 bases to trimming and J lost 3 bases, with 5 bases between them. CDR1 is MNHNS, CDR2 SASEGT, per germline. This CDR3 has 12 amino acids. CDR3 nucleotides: TGTGCCAGCAGTGGAGCTACAGATACGCAGTATTTT. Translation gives CASSGATDTQYF.

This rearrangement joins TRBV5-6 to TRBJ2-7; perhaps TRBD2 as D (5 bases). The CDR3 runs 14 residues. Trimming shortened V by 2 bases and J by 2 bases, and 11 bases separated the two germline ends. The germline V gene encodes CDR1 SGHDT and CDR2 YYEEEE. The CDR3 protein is CASSFRDPPYEQYF. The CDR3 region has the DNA TGTGCCAGCAGCTTCCGGGATCCACCCTACGAGCAGTACTTC.

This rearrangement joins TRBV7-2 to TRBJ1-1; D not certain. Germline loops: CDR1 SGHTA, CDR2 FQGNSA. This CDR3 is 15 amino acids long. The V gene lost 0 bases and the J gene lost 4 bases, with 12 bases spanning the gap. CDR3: CASSLALGYATEAFF. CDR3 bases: TGTGCCAGCAGCTTAGCTTTGGGCTACGCCACTGAAGCTTTCTTT.

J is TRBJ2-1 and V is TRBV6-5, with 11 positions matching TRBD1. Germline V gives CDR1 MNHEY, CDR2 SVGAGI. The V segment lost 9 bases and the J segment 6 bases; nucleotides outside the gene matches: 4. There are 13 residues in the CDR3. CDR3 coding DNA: TGTGCCAGTGGACAGGGGGCAGGCAATGAGCAGTTCTTC. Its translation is CASGQGAGNEQFF.

CDR3 nucleotide sequence: TGTGCCAGCAGCCCGACCACGGGGGGCGATGATGGCTACACCTTC. As protein: CASSPTTGGDDGYTF. The chain carries TRBV11-2 and TRBJ1-2; D is possibly TRBD1 (6 bases). The CDR3 contains 15 residues. CDR1 and CDR2 from the germline V gene are SGHAT and FQNNGV. Trimming pared 5 bases from V and 6 bases from J, leaving 19 bases between.

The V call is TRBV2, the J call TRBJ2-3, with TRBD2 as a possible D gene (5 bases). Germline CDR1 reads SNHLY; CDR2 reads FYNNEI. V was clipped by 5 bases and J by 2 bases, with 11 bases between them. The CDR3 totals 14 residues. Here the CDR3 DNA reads TGTGCCAGCAGTTTGGGGAGTGACACAGATACGCAGTATTTT. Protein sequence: CASSLGSDTDTQYF. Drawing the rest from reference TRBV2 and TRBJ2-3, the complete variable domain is EPEVTQTPSHQVTQMGQEVILRCVPISNHLYFYWYRQILGQKVEFLVSFYNNEISEKSEIFDDQFSVERPDGSNFTLKIRSTKLEDSAMYFCASSLGSDTDTQYFGPGTRLTVL.

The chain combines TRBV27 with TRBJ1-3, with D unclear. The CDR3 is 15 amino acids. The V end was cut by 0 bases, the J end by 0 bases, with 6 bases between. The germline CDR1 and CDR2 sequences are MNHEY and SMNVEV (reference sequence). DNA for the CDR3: TGTGCCAGCAGTTTATCGTACAGCTCTGGAAACACCATATATTTT. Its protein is CASSLSYSSGNTIYF.

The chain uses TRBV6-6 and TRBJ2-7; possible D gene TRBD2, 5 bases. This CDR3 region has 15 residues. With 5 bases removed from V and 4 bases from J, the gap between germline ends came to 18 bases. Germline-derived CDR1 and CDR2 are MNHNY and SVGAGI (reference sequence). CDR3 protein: CASSPPGSKVYEQYF. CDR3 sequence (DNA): TGTGCCAGCAGTCCCCCGGGATCTAAAGTTTACGAGCAGTACTTC.

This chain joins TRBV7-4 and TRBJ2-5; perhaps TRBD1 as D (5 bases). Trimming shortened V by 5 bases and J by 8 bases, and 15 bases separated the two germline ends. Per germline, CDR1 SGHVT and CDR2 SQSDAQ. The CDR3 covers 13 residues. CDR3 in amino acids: CASSQGANETQYF. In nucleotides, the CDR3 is TGTGCCAGCAGCCAAGGGGCCAATGAAACCCAGTACTTC.

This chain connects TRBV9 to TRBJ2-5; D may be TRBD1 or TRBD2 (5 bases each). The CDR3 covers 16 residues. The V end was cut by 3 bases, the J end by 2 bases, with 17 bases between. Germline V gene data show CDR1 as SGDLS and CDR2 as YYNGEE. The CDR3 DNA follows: TGTGCCAGCAGCGGGGGCGGGCAACTAAAACAAGAGACCCAGTACTTC. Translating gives CASSGGGQLKQETQYF.

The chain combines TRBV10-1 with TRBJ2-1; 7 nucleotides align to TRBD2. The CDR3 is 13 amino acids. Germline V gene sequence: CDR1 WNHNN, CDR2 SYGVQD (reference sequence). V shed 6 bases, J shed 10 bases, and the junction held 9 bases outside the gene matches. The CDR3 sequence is CASSQVGREEQFF. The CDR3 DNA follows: TGCGCCAGCAGCCAAGTTGGGAGGGAGGAGCAGTTCTTC.

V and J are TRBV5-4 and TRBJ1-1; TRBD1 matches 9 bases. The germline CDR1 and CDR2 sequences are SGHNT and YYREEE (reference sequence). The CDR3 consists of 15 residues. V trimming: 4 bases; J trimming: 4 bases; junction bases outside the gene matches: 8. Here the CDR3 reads CASSPRTGESTEAFF. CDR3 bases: TGTGCCAGCAGCCCGAGGACAGGGGAGAGCACTGAAGCTTTCTTT.

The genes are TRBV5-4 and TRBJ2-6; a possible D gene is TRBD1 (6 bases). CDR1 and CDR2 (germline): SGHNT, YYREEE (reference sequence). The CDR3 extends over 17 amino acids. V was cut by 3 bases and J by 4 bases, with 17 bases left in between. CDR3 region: CASSYGTTTAGANVLTF. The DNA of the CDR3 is TGTGCCAGCAGCTACGGGACAACGACCGCGGGGGCCAACGTCCTGACTTTC.

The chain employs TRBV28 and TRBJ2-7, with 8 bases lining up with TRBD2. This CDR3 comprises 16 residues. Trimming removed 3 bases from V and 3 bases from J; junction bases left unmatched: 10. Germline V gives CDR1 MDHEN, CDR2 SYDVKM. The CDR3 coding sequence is TGTGCCAGCAGTTTGGTTGTAGTAGCGGGAATCTACGAGCAGTACTTC. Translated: CASSLVVVAGIYEQYF.

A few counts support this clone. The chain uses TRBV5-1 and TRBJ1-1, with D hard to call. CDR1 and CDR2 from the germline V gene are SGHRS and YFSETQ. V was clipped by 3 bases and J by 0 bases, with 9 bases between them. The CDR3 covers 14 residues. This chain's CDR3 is CASSWGPMNTEAFF. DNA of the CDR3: TGCGCCAGCAGCTGGGGTCCTATGAACACTGAAGCTTTCTTT.

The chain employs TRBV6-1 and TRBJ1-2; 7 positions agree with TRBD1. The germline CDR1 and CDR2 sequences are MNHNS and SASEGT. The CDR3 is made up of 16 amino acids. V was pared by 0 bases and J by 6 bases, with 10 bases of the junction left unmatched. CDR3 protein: CASSEALRWQGDGYTF. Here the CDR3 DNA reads TGTGCCAGCAGTGAAGCGCTTCGGTGGCAGGGGGATGGCTACACCTTC.

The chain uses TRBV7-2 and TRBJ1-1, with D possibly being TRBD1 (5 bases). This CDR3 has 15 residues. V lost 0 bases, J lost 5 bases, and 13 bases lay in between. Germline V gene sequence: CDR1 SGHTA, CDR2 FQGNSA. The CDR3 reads CASSLAPQGQTEAFF. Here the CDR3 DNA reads TGTGCCAGCAGCTTAGCGCCTCAGGGTCAGACTGAAGCTTTCTTT. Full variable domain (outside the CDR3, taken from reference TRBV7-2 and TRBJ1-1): GAGVSQSPSNKVTEKGKDVELRCDPISGHTALYWYRQSLGQGLEFLIYFQGNSAPDKSGLPSDRFSAERTGGSVSTLTIQRTQQEDSAVYLCASSLAPQGQTEAFFGQGTRLTVV.

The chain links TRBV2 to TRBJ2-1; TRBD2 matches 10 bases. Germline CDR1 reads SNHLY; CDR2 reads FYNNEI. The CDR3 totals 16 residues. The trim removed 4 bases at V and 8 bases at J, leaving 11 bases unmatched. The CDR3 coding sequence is TGTGCCAGCAGTGTGGCTAGCGGGGGCGCTAAGTATGAGCAGTTCTTC. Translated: CASSVASGGAKYEQFF.

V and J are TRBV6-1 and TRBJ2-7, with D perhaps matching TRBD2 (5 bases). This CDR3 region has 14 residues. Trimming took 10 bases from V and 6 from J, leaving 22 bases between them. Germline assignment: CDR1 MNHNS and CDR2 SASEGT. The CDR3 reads CATTYSLALAEQYF. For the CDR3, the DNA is TGTGCCACCACGTACAGTCTAGCTCTCGCCGAGCAGTACTTC.

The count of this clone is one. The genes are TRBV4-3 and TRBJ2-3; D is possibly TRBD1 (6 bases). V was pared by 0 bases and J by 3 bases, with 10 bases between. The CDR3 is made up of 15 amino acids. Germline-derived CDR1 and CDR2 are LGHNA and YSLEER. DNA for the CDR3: TGCGCCAGCAGCCAAGACCCCAGGGGAACAGATACGCAGTATTTT. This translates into CASSQDPRGTDTQYF.

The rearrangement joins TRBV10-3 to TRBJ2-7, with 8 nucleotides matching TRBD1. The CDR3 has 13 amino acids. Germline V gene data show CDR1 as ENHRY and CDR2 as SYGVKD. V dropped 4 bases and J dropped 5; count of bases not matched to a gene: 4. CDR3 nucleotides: TGTGCCATCAGTGGGACAGGGTTTAACGAGCAGTACTTC. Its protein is CAISGTGFNEQYF.

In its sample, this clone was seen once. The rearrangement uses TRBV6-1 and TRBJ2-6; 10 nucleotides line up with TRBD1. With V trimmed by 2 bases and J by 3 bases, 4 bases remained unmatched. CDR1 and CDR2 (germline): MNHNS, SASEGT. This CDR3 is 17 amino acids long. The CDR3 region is CASSESTGGLGANVLTF. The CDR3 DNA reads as TGTGCCAGCAGTGAATCGACAGGGGGCCTTGGGGCCAACGTCCTGACTTTC.

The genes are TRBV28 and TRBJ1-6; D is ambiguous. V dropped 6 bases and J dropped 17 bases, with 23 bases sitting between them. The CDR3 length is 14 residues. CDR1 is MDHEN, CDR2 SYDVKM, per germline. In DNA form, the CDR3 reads TGTGCCAGCAGCCCCCCGAGGCGGCTGGGGATTTTCCACTTT. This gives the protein CASSPPRRLGIFHF.